Presented here are 15 T cell receptor beta chains from one specimen sequenced in a study of regulatory T cells. Study outcomes and limitations: In CD3G-deficient patients, conventional CD4+ T cells were enriched for hydrophobic CDR3 residues at positions 6 and 7.

The PCR used 52 TRBV and 13 TRBJ primers. This table comes from immunoSEQ multiplex PCR, and its TCRdb copy is limited to in-frame clones, with some not included. The sample carries some 23,000 clones, about 88% recorded once. What these receptors recognize is not known. Sequenced material: conventional CD4+ T cells sorted from blood. The receptors here all came from a child under 18 with CD3G deficiency.

The chain carries TRBV28 and TRBJ2-1; a weak D match, TRBD1 (6 bases). Germline V gene data show CDR1 as MDHEN and CDR2 as SYDVKM. This CDR3 has 18 amino acids. Trimming pared 2 bases from V and 6 bases from J, leaving 23 bases between. DNA of the CDR3: TGTGCCAGCAGTTTAGGGTGGGGGCGAGGAGCGGTTCGCAATGAGCAGTTCTTC. It is translated as CASSLGWGRGAVRNEQFF.

This rearrangement joins TRBV7-2 to TRBJ2-7; TRBD2 aligns across 7 bases. Trimming removed 3 bases from V and 1 base from J; junction bases left unmatched: 0. There are 13 residues in the CDR3. Germline assignment: CDR1 SGHTA and CDR2 FQGNSA. CDR3 protein: CASSFSGSYEQYF. The CDR3 nucleotides are TGTGCCAGCAGCTTTAGCGGGTCCTACGAGCAGTACTTC.

V is TRBV7-9 and J is TRBJ2-5, with D possibly called TRBD1 or TRBD2 (6 bases each). The V and J ends lost 5 bases and 7 bases respectively, with 14 bases between them. Germline V lookup: CDR1 SEHNR, CDR2 FQNEAQ (reference sequence). This CDR3 spans 13 amino acids. The CDR3, as DNA: TGTGCCAGCAGCCTCCCTGAGGGGGGGACCCAGTACTTC. Its translation: CASSLPEGGTQYF.

The chain is built from TRBV6-1 and TRBJ1-4, with 9 bases identical to TRBD1. Germline loops: CDR1 MNHNS, CDR2 SASEGT. The CDR3 loop spans 14 amino acids. V lost 10 bases to trimming and J lost 8 bases; unmatched junction nucleotides: 11. The CDR3 DNA follows: TGTGCCACCAGCCGGACAGGGGCAGGGGAAAAACTGTTTTTT. Translation gives CATSRTGAGEKLFF.

This sequence joins TRBV28 and TRBJ2-1, with 9 nucleotides matching TRBD2. The CDR3 sequence is 15 residues long. The germline CDR1 and CDR2 sequences are MDHEN and SYDVKM. J gave up 3 bases and V 3 bases, and 3 bases lay outside the gene matches. The CDR3 spells CASSFASGVYNEQFF. The CDR3 DNA is TGTGCCAGCAGTTTTGCTAGCGGGGTCTACAATGAGCAGTTCTTC.

This chain connects TRBV5-1 to TRBJ2-1, with D possibly being TRBD2 (5 bases). The CDR3 is 14 residues long. V was pared by 4 bases and J by 9 bases, with 17 bases between. The germline V gene encodes CDR1 SGHRS and CDR2 YFSETQ. The CDR3 bases are TGCGCCAGCAGCCGCCGGGGAGATAGGCGTGAGCAGTTCTTC. As protein: CASSRRGDRREQFF.

The CDR3 nucleotides read TGCGCCAGCAGCTTAGGGGCGCGGGACACTGAAGCTTTCTTT. It translates to CASSLGARDTEAFF. The J gene is TRBJ1-1, the V gene TRBV5-1; a possible D gene is TRBD1 (5 bases). Trimming took off 2 bases at V and 3 bases at J, with 11 bases between the two ends. This CDR3 has 14 residues. CDR1 is SGHRS and CDR2 is YFSETQ in the germline V gene. Together with reference TRBV5-1 and TRBJ1-1, the CDR3 gives the full variable domain: KAGVTQTPRYLIKTRGQQVTLSCSPISGHRSVSWYQQTPGQGLQFLFEYFSETQRNKGNFPGRFSGRQFSNSRSEMNVSTLELGDSALYLCASSLGARDTEAFFGQGTRLTVV.

The J gene is TRBJ2-3, the V gene TRBV7-8; no definite D call. The CDR3 sequence is 14 residues long. Germline CDR1 is SGHVS and CDR2 is FQNEAQ. V was clipped by 5 bases and J by 6 bases, with 15 bases between them. CDR3 loop: CASSGPGRLDTQYF. The CDR3 DNA reads as TGTGCCAGCAGCGGGCCGGGCCGTCTGGATACGCAGTATTTT.

This sequence joins TRBV28 and TRBJ2-5, with 7 nucleotides matching TRBD2. V trimming: 8 bases; J trimming: 5 bases; junction bases outside the gene matches: 8. The CDR3 is 13 residues long. Germline V CDR1 and CDR2: MDHEN, SYDVKM. The CDR3 region has the DNA TGTGCCAGCGGGAATAGCGGGTCCGAGACCCAGTACTTC. Protein sequence: CASGNSGSETQYF.

The chain carries TRBV7-9 and TRBJ2-3, with 7 bases that match TRBD2. Per germline, CDR1 SEHNR and CDR2 FQNEAQ (reference sequence). J lost 6 bases, V lost 4 bases, and 10 bases had no gene match. The CDR3 has 15 residues. As DNA, the CDR3 is TGTGCCAGCAGCTCTATGGCGGGAGTAGTCGATACGCAGTATTTT. It encodes CASSSMAGVVDTQYF.

The CDR3 nucleotides read TGTGCCAGTGGAGGGGAAGATACGCAGTATTTT. Translated, it gives CASGGEDTQYF. V is TRBV19 and J is TRBJ2-3; perhaps TRBD2 as D (6 bases). Trimming cost V 8 bases and J 5 bases, with 8 bases left between them. Germline V gene sequence: CDR1 LNHDA, CDR2 SQIVND (reference sequence). The CDR3 length is 11 residues.

V gene TRBV28 combines with J gene TRBJ1-2; 10 bases align to TRBD1. V lost 6 bases, J lost 7 bases, and 8 bases stayed unmatched. Per the germline V gene, CDR1 is MDHEN and CDR2 is SYDVKM. This CDR3 is 14 amino acids long. DNA of the CDR3: TGTGCCAGCAGCAGTCCGGGACAGGGGTTTGGCTACACCTTC. Translating it yields CASSSPGQGFGYTF.

The chain links TRBV18 to TRBJ2-1, with D perhaps being TRBD1 or TRBD2 (5 bases each). Trimming removed 3 bases at V and 9 bases at J, with 24 bases between. The CDR3 covers 17 residues. Per the germline V gene, CDR1 is KGHSH and CDR2 is LQKENI. DNA of the CDR3: TGTGCCAGCTCACCCGCCCCTTCCGGGACCGGGCGGCCTGAGCAGTTCTTC. Amino acid sequence: CASSPAPSGTGRPEQFF.

The chain employs TRBV6-1 and TRBJ1-5, with a weak D call TRBD1 (6 bases). Germline CDR1 is MNHNS and CDR2 is SASEGT. The CDR3 totals 15 residues. V was clipped by 4 bases and J by 7 bases, with 17 bases between them. Written as DNA, the CDR3 is TGTGCCAGCAGTGCAACAGGGAGGGGGGCCCAGCCCCAGCATTTT. Amino acid sequence: CASSATGRGAQPQHF.

The chain combines TRBV29-1 with TRBJ2-7; perhaps TRBD2 as D (6 bases). Germline CDR1 and CDR2: SQVTM and ANQGSEA. This CDR3 comprises 14 residues. Trimming took off 2 bases at V and 5 bases at J, with 16 bases between the two ends. The CDR3 spells CSVESNGSNHEQYF. The CDR3 nucleotides are TGCAGCGTTGAATCTAACGGGAGCAACCACGAGCAGTACTTC.